What follows are 30 T cell receptor beta chains derived from one specimen sequenced in a study of molecular identifiers for immune sequencing clone quantification. Each CDR3 protein is one row after TCRdb ran MiXCR on the PCR reads. Of some 650,000 distinct CDR3 sequences in the sample, 15% to 20% are singletons; the top ten hold roughly 0.85%. Sequences were obtained from naive CD8+ T cells from blood, with Jurkat cell RNA spiked in. Noted subset: FACS-sorted CD8+CD4-CCR7+CD45RA+ naive T cells. All receptors derive from a human donor in good health. Some libraries in this study had Jurkat cell RNA spiked in.

This clonotype was seen a few times. The chain is built from TRBV5-1 and TRBJ2-7, with D possibly TRBD1 on 6 matching bases. V was shortened by 7 bases and J by 3 bases, with 17 bases between the two germline ends. Germline CDR1 is SGHRS and CDR2 is YFSETQ. CDR3 length: 14 residues. The CDR3 DNA reads TGCGCCAGCGGCCTCGGGCAGGGGCACTACGAGCAGTACTTC. It yields the protein CASGLGQGHYEQYF.

V gene TRBV7-9 combines with J gene TRBJ2-1; 7 nucleotides line up with TRBD1. After removal of 8 bases from V and 2 bases from J, the junction contained 9 bases not matched to a gene. This CDR3 is built from 15 residues. Germline V gene sequence: CDR1 SEHNR, CDR2 FQNEAQ (reference sequence). The CDR3 region has the DNA TGTGCCAGCCGCCCCCGGGACAGAACCTACAATGAGCAGTTCTTC. Translation: CASRPRDRTYNEQFF.

The DNA of the CDR3 is TGTGCCACCAGTGATTCAAGCCGGGACTTCGGCACAGATACGCAGTATTTT. The encoded protein is CATSDSSRDFGTDTQYF. The rearrangement joins TRBV24-1 to TRBJ2-3, with TRBD2 as a possible D gene (6 bases). Germline-derived CDR1 and CDR2 are KGHDR and SFDVKD. The CDR3 has 17 amino acids. The V end was cut by 2 bases, the J end by 1 base, with 15 bases between.

Comments on this clonotype: A junction boundary mismatches the germline segment, possibly from a read error. This sequence joins TRBV4-1 and TRBJ2-5, with 7 nucleotides matching TRBD2. This CDR3 is built from 17 residues. CDR1 and CDR2 from the germline V gene are MGHRA and YSYEKL. The CDR3, as DNA: TGCGCCAGCAGCCAGGGCCATACTGGACTAGACCACGAGACCCAGTACTTC. Translation: CASSQGHTGLDHETQYF.

This clonotype was observed many times. This chain uses TRBV9 with TRBJ1-1, with a tentative D call TRBD1 (6 bases). The CDR3 is made up of 12 amino acids. Trimming shortened V by 3 bases and J by 8 bases, and 11 bases separated the two germline ends. Germline values: CDR1 SGDLS, CDR2 YYNGEE. CDR3 in amino acids: CASSASTGEAFF. CDR3 nucleotides: TGTGCCAGCAGCGCTTCGACAGGAGAAGCTTTCTTT.

With regard to this clonotype: A read error may produce the germline difference seen at one junction end. This CDR3 reads CAWSSGETSNRPQHF. DNA of the CDR3: TGTGCCTGGAGTTCAGGGGAAACTAGCAATCGGCCCCAGCATTTT. The rearrangement links TRBV30 to TRBJ1-5; possibly TRBD1 for D (6 bases). The CDR3 sequence is 15 residues long. Germline V lookup: CDR1 GTSNPN, CDR2 SVGIG (reference sequence).

This clonotype showed up many times. The chain carries TRBV27 and TRBJ2-2; D not certain. The CDR3 covers 15 residues. The germline V gene has CDR1 MNHEY and CDR2 SMNVEV (reference sequence). Trimming pared 1 base from V and 0 bases from J, leaving 6 bases between. Written as DNA, the CDR3 is TGTGCCAGCAGTTTATACTACGCGAACACCGGGGAGCTGTTTTTT. The encoded protein is CASSLYYANTGELFF.

Many counts were recorded for this clonotype. J is TRBJ2-2 and V is TRBV20-1; no clear D. CDR3 length equals 16 residues. The V and J ends lost 0 bases and 0 bases respectively, with 11 bases between them. Per germline, CDR1 DFQATT and CDR2 SNEGSKA (reference sequence). This CDR3 reads CSARDQWGPNTGELFF. The CDR3, as DNA: TGCAGTGCTAGAGATCAGTGGGGTCCGAACACCGGGGAGCTGTTTTTT.

Ten or more counts support this clonotype. The V gene is TRBV20-1, the J gene TRBJ2-7; TRBD2 agrees at 10 bases. V shed 4 bases and J 3 bases; nucleotides not matched to a gene: 6. Germline-derived CDR1 and CDR2 are DFQATT and SNEGSKA (reference sequence). The CDR3 is made up of 14 amino acids. CDR3 nucleotide sequence: TGCAGTGCTAAGACTAGCGGGTTCCTCTACGAGCAGTACTTC. This encodes CSAKTSGFLYEQYF.

CDR3 sequence: CASSVGTAPYEQYF. The CDR3 nucleotides are TGTGCCAGCAGCGTAGGGACAGCCCCCTACGAGCAGTACTTC. V gene TRBV9 combines with J gene TRBJ2-7, with D maybe TRBD1 (6 bases). CDR1 and CDR2 from the germline V gene are SGDLS and YYNGEE. CDR3 length equals 14 residues. V gave up 0 bases and J gave up 2 bases, with 9 bases separating them.

This clonotype was found once. This sequence joins TRBV12-3 or TRBV12-4 and TRBJ2-7, with D maybe TRBD2 (7 bases). This CDR3 has 16 residues. V shed 5 bases and J shed 2 bases, with 19 bases lying between them. The DNA for the CDR3 is TGTGCCAGCAGTCTATCGACTAGGGGGGGTCCCTACGAGCAGTACTTC. Its protein product is CASSLSTRGGPYEQYF.

Points on this clonotype: One base away lies a much larger clone, so this may be a sequencing read error. J is TRBJ1-5 and V is TRBV7-6; D unresolved. Trimming pared 1 base from V and 7 bases from J, leaving 8 bases between. The CDR3 runs to 13 residues. Germline V gene lookup returns CDR1 SGHVS and CDR2 FNYEAQ. CDR3 nucleotides: TGTGCCAGCAGCTTAGAGGAGGAGCAGCCCCAGCATTTT. Translation: CASSLEEEQPQHF.

The chain carries TRBV2 and TRBJ1-5, with unresolved D. Germline CDR1 SNHLY, CDR2 FYNNEI. This CDR3 contains 14 residues. V gave up 6 bases and J gave up 7 bases, with 16 bases separating them. The CDR3 spells CASSPIIPEQPQHF. The CDR3, as DNA: TGTGCCAGCAGCCCCATTATCCCCGAACAGCCCCAGCATTTT.

This clonotype has ten or more counts. This rearrangement joins TRBV4-2 to TRBJ2-1; D is uncertain. CDR3 length: 16 amino acids. CDR1 is LGHNA and CDR2 is YNFKEQ in the germline V gene. Trimming shortened V by 2 bases and J by 2 bases, and 13 bases separated the two germline ends. CDR3 bases: TGTGCCAGCAGCCAAACTATAGCCTCACCCTACAATGAGCAGTTCTTC. Amino acid sequence: CASSQTIASPYNEQFF.

On this clonotype: One base away lies a much larger clone, so this may be a sequencing read error. The chain recombines TRBV6-1 with TRBJ2-7; D may correspond to TRBD1 or TRBD2 (5 bases each). Trimming took 2 bases from V and 6 from J, leaving 17 bases between them. In germline, CDR1 is MNHNS, CDR2 SASEGT. CDR3 size: 15 residues. CDR3 residues: CASSELEDITCEQYF. The CDR3 bases are TGTGCCAGCAGTGAATTGGAGGACATCACCTGCGAGCAGTACTTC.

The chain couples TRBV5-8 to TRBJ2-6; D uncertain. V lost 4 bases, J lost 0 bases, and 14 bases lay in between. CDR1 and CDR2 (germline): SGHTS, YDEGEE. The CDR3 is made up of 17 amino acids. CDR3 residues: CASSPIYMTSGANVLTF. CDR3 in DNA: TGTGCCAGCAGCCCAATATACATGACCTCTGGGGCCAACGTCCTGACTTTC.

Regarding this clonotype: A much bigger clone sits one base away, suggesting this may be a read error. The chain uses TRBV4-3 and TRBJ1-5; no clear D gene. The V and J ends lost 0 bases and 3 bases respectively, with 9 bases between them. The CDR3 is 15 amino acids. The germline V gene has CDR1 LGHNA and CDR2 YSLEER. DNA of the CDR3: TGCGCCAGCAGCCAAGAATGGCGGGACAATCAGCCCCAGCATTTT. Its protein is CASSQEWRDNQPQHF.

A few counts support this clonotype. The chain recombines TRBV19 with TRBJ1-5; unclear D gene. This CDR3 region has 15 residues. From germline, CDR1 is LNHDA and CDR2 SQIVND (reference sequence). V was cut by 3 bases and J by 2 bases, with 11 bases left in between. The CDR3 sequence is CASSMGLFGNQPQHF. In nucleotides, the CDR3 is TGTGCCAGTAGTATGGGCCTCTTCGGCAATCAGCCCCAGCATTTT. Variable domain in full (rest from reference TRBV19 and TRBJ1-5): DGGITQSPKYLFRKEGQNVTLSCEQNLNHDAMYWYRQDPGQGLRLIYYSQIVNDFQKGDIAEGYSVSREKKESFPLTVTSAQKNPTAFYLCASSMGLFGNQPQHFGDGTRLSIL.

This clonotype has ten or more counts. The rearrangement joins TRBV7-9 to TRBJ2-6, with D possibly matching TRBD1 (5 bases). CDR3 size: 20 residues. The germline CDR1 and CDR2 sequences are SEHNR and FQNEAQ (reference sequence). Deletions cut 1 base from V and 1 base from J, with 20 bases between. The CDR3 spells CASSLVGFVREGSGANVLTF. In DNA, the CDR3 is TGTGCCAGCAGCTTAGTGGGTTTTGTCAGGGAAGGTTCTGGGGCCAACGTCCTGACTTTC.

With respect to this clonotype: A read error may be the cause here, since a much bigger clone is one base away. The chain combines TRBV18 with TRBJ2-7, with 14 bases identical to TRBD2. Germline V gene data show CDR1 as KGHSH and CDR2 as LQKENI. The CDR3 sequence is 15 residues long. The CDR3 spells CVSSTGTSGSHEQYF. In nucleotides, the CDR3 is TGTGTCAGCTCAACCGGGACTAGCGGGAGCCACGAGCAGTACTTC.

Only a few counts were recorded for this clonotype. This rearrangement joins TRBV6-2 or TRBV6-3 to TRBJ2-7; D could derive from TRBD1 or TRBD2 (5 bases each). Per the germline V gene, CDR1 is MNHEY and CDR2 is SVGEGT. The CDR3 totals 15 residues. The V and J ends lost 8 bases and 2 bases respectively, with 19 bases between them. CDR3 sequence reads: CASRDPGVIAYEQYF. The CDR3 DNA reads as TGTGCCAGCCGGGACCCAGGTGTTATCGCCTACGAGCAGTACTTC.

As for this clonotype: Since a much larger clone is just one base distant, this may be a read error. The V gene is TRBV9, the J gene TRBJ2-3; a possible D gene is TRBD1 (6 bases). The germline CDR1 and CDR2 sequences are SGDLS and YYNGEE. The CDR3 totals 16 residues. V was shortened by 4 bases and J by 4 bases, with 19 bases between the two germline ends. The CDR3 here is CASSPWQGRPADTQYF. The CDR3 bases are TGTGCCAGCAGCCCGTGGCAGGGGCGACCCGCAGATACGCAGTATTTT.

Remarks on this clonotype: A single base separates this from a much larger clone, so it may be a read error. The gene calls are TRBV5-8 and TRBJ2-7; D is unclear. Deletions cut 4 bases from V and 0 bases from J, with 14 bases between. The germline V gene has CDR1 SGHTS and CDR2 YDEGEE. CDR3 length: 15 residues. The CDR3 DNA follows: TGTGCCAGCAGCCTAATGTGGGCAGGCTCCTACGAGCAGTACTTC. This translates into CASSLMWAGSYEQYF.

Concerning this clonotype itself: A clone one base away is much larger, so this may be a read error. The chain combines TRBV14 with TRBJ2-5; the match to TRBD1 covers 7 bases. The CDR3 extends over 15 amino acids. Trimming removed 0 bases from V and 8 bases from J; junction bases left unmatched: 9. Germline loops: CDR1 SGHDN, CDR2 FVKESK. Here the CDR3 reads CASSQDHQDRLTQYF. Written as DNA, the CDR3 is TGTGCCAGCAGCCAAGACCACCAGGACAGGTTAACCCAGTACTTC.

The genes are TRBV7-9 and TRBJ2-3, with D uncertain. V shed 2 bases and J shed 0 bases, with 6 bases lying between them. The CDR3 has 14 amino acids. Germline assignment: CDR1 SEHNR and CDR2 FQNEAQ (reference sequence). DNA of the CDR3: TGTGCCAGCAGCTTAAGCCCAAGCACAGATACGCAGTATTTT. It specifies CASSLSPSTDTQYF.

V and J are TRBV4-2 and TRBJ1-2; D uncertain. V was trimmed by 0 bases and J by 0 bases, leaving 11 bases between them. Germline loops: CDR1 LGHNA, CDR2 YNFKEQ. The CDR3 is 16 amino acids. The CDR3 DNA is TGTGCCAGCAGCCAAGAGTGGCAGTCAGCTAACTATGGCTACACCTTC. This encodes CASSQEWQSANYGYTF.

CDR3 loop: CASNYAGTGSFSPLHF. The CDR3 nucleotides read TGTGCCAGTAACTATGCTGGGACAGGATCGTTTTCACCCCTCCACTTT. The chain links TRBV19 to TRBJ1-6; 8 bases line up with TRBD1. Losses at the gene ends were 7 bases for V and 9 bases for J; bases not matched to a gene: 14. CDR1 is LNHDA, CDR2 SQIVND, per germline (reference sequence). This CDR3 has 16 residues.

CDR3 loop: CARSLTRVYEKLFF. In DNA form, the CDR3 reads TGTGCCAGAAGCTTGACCAGGGTTTACGAAAAACTGTTTTTT. The chain joins TRBV5-3 to TRBJ1-4; D is possibly TRBD1 (5 bases). TRBV5-3 is an ORF; its function is uncertain. The CDR3 spans 14 residues. Trimming shortened V by 1 base and J by 8 bases, and 12 bases separated the two germline ends.

This clonotype came up many times. The chain uses TRBV4-1 and TRBJ2-7; D might be TRBD2 (6 bases). Trimming took off 2 bases at V and 4 bases at J, with 15 bases between the two ends. The CDR3 covers 15 residues. The germline V gene has CDR1 MGHRA and CDR2 YSYEKL. The CDR3: CASSQPGGDGYEQYF. As DNA, the CDR3 is TGCGCCAGCAGCCAACCTGGAGGGGACGGGTACGAGCAGTACTTC.

This clonotype was seen many times. The rearrangement links TRBV10-3 to TRBJ1-1; TRBD1 might be the D (6 bases). Trimming took off 0 bases at V and 0 bases at J, with 8 bases between the two ends. Germline V lookup: CDR1 ENHRY, CDR2 SYGVKD. The length of the CDR3 is 15 residues. The CDR3 nucleotides read TGTGCCATCAGTGAGTCGTGGGGGCTGAACACTGAAGCTTTCTTT. This translates into CAISESWGLNTEAFF.